The 22 T cell receptor beta chains below were found in one sample sequenced in a study of blood T cell repertoires in COVID-19. TCRdb keeps only in-frame clones here, not all; method: immunoSEQ multiplex PCR. Of fewer than 150,000 clones detected, roughly 80% appear once; the ten largest clones hold under 3%. The specimen was peripheral blood. The receptors originated from a man between 50 and 59 years old with acute or convalescent COVID-19.

The gene calls are TRBV11-2 and TRBJ1-5; D remains unclear. V was shortened by 2 bases and J by 5 bases, with 10 bases between the two germline ends. The CDR3 has 14 residues. Germline CDR1 and CDR2: SGHAT and FQNNGV. The CDR3 DNA sequence: TGTGCCAGCAGCTTAAATGGGAGGGATCAGCCCCAGCATTTT. This translates into CASSLNGRDQPQHF.

This chain uses TRBV5-1 with TRBJ2-5; TRBD1 is a possible D gene (6 bases). Trimming shortened V by 4 bases and J by 4 bases, and 17 bases separated the two germline ends. Germline assignment: CDR1 SGHRS and CDR2 YFSETQ. The CDR3 spans 15 residues. CDR3 nucleotides: TGCGCCAGCAGCCGGTGGCAGGGGAACGGAGAGACCCAGTACTTC. It specifies CASSRWQGNGETQYF.

The V and J genes are TRBV11-2 and TRBJ1-2, with D perhaps TRBD1 (5 bases). The CDR3 covers 16 residues. Germline V gene lookup returns CDR1 SGHAT and CDR2 FQNNGV. V shed 5 bases and J shed 4 bases, with 20 bases lying between them. The CDR3 here is CASSGMGRRGVYGYTF. In DNA form, the CDR3 reads TGTGCCAGCAGCGGGATGGGCAGGAGGGGAGTCTATGGCTACACCTTC.

Concerning this clone: This CDR3 is also generated by other DNA sequences in the sample. The gene calls are TRBV19 and TRBJ1-5, with D perhaps matching TRBD1 (5 bases). V was shortened by 6 bases and J by 4 bases, with 13 bases between the two germline ends. The CDR3 spans 14 residues. Per germline, CDR1 LNHDA and CDR2 SQIVND (reference sequence). The DNA of the CDR3 is TGTGCCAGTAGGGGTTCGGGGGGAAATCAGCCCCAGCATTTT. Translation: CASRGSGGNQPQHF.

V and J are TRBV6-5 and TRBJ1-2; 7 bases are a match to TRBD1. CDR3 size: 13 residues. Trimming at V came to 5 bases and at J to 6 bases, leaving 6 bases not matched to a gene. The germline CDR1 and CDR2 sequences are MNHEY and SVGAGI. CDR3 amino acids: CASSRDSPDGYTF. CDR3 nucleotide sequence: TGTGCCAGCAGTCGGGACAGCCCGGATGGCTACACCTTC.

Only one count was recorded for this clone. The J gene is TRBJ2-7, the V gene TRBV5-1; tentatively, D is TRBD1 (5 bases). The CDR3 extends over 16 amino acids. V shed 7 bases and J shed 2 bases, with 22 bases lying between them. Germline loops: CDR1 SGHRS, CDR2 YFSETQ. CDR3 DNA sequence: TGCGCCAGCTCGTCGGCCTGGGGCGCCTCGACCTACGAGCAGTACTTC. Translation gives CASSSAWGASTYEQYF.

The chain carries TRBV7-9 and TRBJ2-7; D gene unclear. The length of the CDR3 is 13 residues. Trimming shortened V by 3 bases and J by 0 bases, and 6 bases separated the two germline ends. Per germline, CDR1 SEHNR and CDR2 FQNEAQ (reference sequence). The CDR3 here is CASSFPRSYEQYF. The CDR3 bases are TGTGCCAGCAGCTTCCCTCGCTCCTACGAGCAGTACTTC.

J is TRBJ1-4 and V is TRBV7-9; D perhaps matches TRBD1 (5 bases). This CDR3 region has 14 residues. V was clipped by 5 bases and J by 2 bases, with 9 bases between them. Germline CDR1 is SEHNR and CDR2 is FQNEAQ (reference sequence). CDR3 sequence: CASSRQLTNEKLFF. The CDR3 DNA reads as TGTGCCAGCAGCCGACAGTTGACTAATGAAAAACTGTTTTTT.

The chain carries TRBV6-5 and TRBJ1-1; D is unresolved. The V end lost 11 bases, the J end lost 1 base, and 17 bases lay between the germline ends. This CDR3 is 14 amino acids long. The germline V gene encodes CDR1 MNHEY and CDR2 SVGAGI. The CDR3 region is CAGEPGRGNTEAFF. Here the CDR3 DNA reads TGTGCCGGGGAGCCGGGCCGCGGGAACACTGAAGCTTTCTTT.

This chain connects TRBV19 to TRBJ2-2, with TRBD1 as a possible D gene (6 bases). The CDR3 is 14 residues long. The V end lost 6 bases, the J end lost 3 bases, and 11 bases lay between the germline ends. The germline V gene has CDR1 LNHDA and CDR2 SQIVND (reference sequence). CDR3 sequence reads: CASRPGHYTGELFF. In nucleotides, the CDR3 is TGTGCCAGTAGGCCGGGACACTACACCGGGGAGCTGTTTTTT.

V is TRBV29-1 and J is TRBJ1-6; 7 bases align to TRBD1. The J segment lost 9 bases and the V segment lost 4 bases, leaving 6 bases of the junction unmatched. In germline, CDR1 is SQVTM, CDR2 ANQGSEA. The CDR3 runs 13 residues. The CDR3 DNA is TGCAGCGTTGTTACAGGGGCCGGTTCACCCCTCCACTTT. Protein sequence: CSVVTGAGSPLHF.

The rearrangement uses TRBV6-5 and TRBJ2-2; TRBD1 matches 7 bases. Germline V CDR1 and CDR2: MNHEY, SVGAGI. Trimming at V came to 7 bases and at J to 5 bases, leaving 7 bases not matched to a gene. The CDR3 is 14 residues long. This CDR3 reads CASMDRPGTGELFF. The CDR3 DNA reads TGTGCCAGCATGGACAGGCCTGGGACCGGGGAGCTGTTTTTT.

The gene calls are TRBV27 and TRBJ2-6, with D tentatively TRBD2 (6 bases). CDR1 is MNHEY, CDR2 SMNVEV, per germline (reference sequence). Trimming removed 3 bases from V and 1 base from J, with 16 bases in between. The CDR3 is made up of 18 amino acids. The CDR3 DNA follows: TGTGCCAGCAGTTTTTCCAGGAGGGTTGGGTCTGGGGCCAACGTCCTGACTTTC. This codes for CASSFSRRVGSGANVLTF.

CDR3 DNA sequence: TGCGCCAGCAGTGAGGGGAGCGCCTCCGGGGCCAACGTCCTGACTTTC. This gives the protein CASSEGSASGANVLTF. The gene calls are TRBV10-1 and TRBJ2-6, with D possibly TRBD2 on 5 matching bases. The germline CDR1 and CDR2 sequences are WNHNN and SYGVQD (reference sequence). The CDR3 spans 16 residues. V was trimmed by 2 bases and J by 4 bases, leaving 12 bases between them.

The chain links TRBV12-3 or TRBV12-4 to TRBJ2-7; possibly TRBD1 for D (5 bases). This CDR3 has 13 residues. Trimming took off 6 bases at V and 1 base at J, with 10 bases between the two ends. This chain's CDR3 is CASSLDNSYEQYF. The CDR3 nucleotides are TGTGCCAGCAGCCTGGACAATTCCTACGAGCAGTACTTC.

With respect to this clone: Other DNA sequences in this sample translate to the same CDR3. The chain recombines TRBV19 with TRBJ2-3; D is ambiguous. The CDR3 is 14 amino acids. Per the germline V gene, CDR1 is LNHDA and CDR2 is SQIVND (reference sequence). The V end was cut by 4 bases, the J end by 0 bases, with 8 bases between. The CDR3 loop reads CASSTGTSTDTQYF. The CDR3 DNA reads as TGTGCCAGTAGTACAGGTACTAGCACAGATACGCAGTATTTT.

V and J are TRBV18 and TRBJ2-1, with 12 positions matching TRBD2. The CDR3 is 15 residues long. Germline V gives CDR1 KGHSH, CDR2 LQKENI. Losses at the gene ends were 5 bases for V and 10 bases for J; bases not matched to a gene: 9. DNA for the CDR3: TGTGCCAGCTCATCTTCTAACGGACTAGCGGGGGAGCAGTTCTTC. Protein sequence: CASSSSNGLAGEQFF.

The rearrangement links TRBV4-1 to TRBJ2-5, with 14 bases fitting TRBD2. CDR1 and CDR2 from the germline V gene are MGHRA and YSYEKL. V gave up 4 bases and J gave up 5 bases; unmatched junction bases: 9. The CDR3 totals 17 residues. This CDR3 is CASSPRLAGGQLETQYF. The CDR3 nucleotides are TGCGCCAGCAGCCCCCGACTAGCGGGGGGGCAACTTGAGACCCAGTACTTC.

This clone was found once. The chain links TRBV19 to TRBJ1-4; weak D call: TRBD1 (5 bases). CDR3 length: 15 residues. Between the trimmed V and J ends, which lost 3 bases and 0 bases, there was a span of 8 bases. Germline CDR1 LNHDA, CDR2 SQIVND (reference sequence). The CDR3 coding sequence is TGTGCCAGTAGTATCGGGACTTCAACTAATGAAAAACTGTTTTTT. Protein: CASSIGTSTNEKLFF. The full variable domain, with the rest looked up from reference TRBV19 and TRBJ1-4, is DGGITQSPKYLFRKEGQNVTLSCEQNLNHDAMYWYRQDPGQGLRLIYYSQIVNDFQKGDIAEGYSVSREKKESFPLTVTSAQKNPTAFYLCASSIGTSTNEKLFFGSGTQLSVL.

This chain connects TRBV10-3 to TRBJ1-5; a weak D match, TRBD1 (5 bases). The germline V and J ends were trimmed by 6 bases and 3 bases, with 12 bases remaining between them. Germline values: CDR1 ENHRY, CDR2 SYGVKD. The CDR3 spans 14 residues. CDR3 loop: CAIRAGRDNQPQHF. The CDR3 DNA follows: TGTGCCATCAGGGCAGGGAGGGACAATCAGCCCCAGCATTTT.

The chain combines TRBV28 with TRBJ2-1, with 9 bases fitting TRBD1. The V and J ends lost 8 bases and 6 bases, in that order; junction bases with no gene match: 8. From germline, CDR1 is MDHEN and CDR2 SYDVKM. The CDR3 spans 14 residues. The CDR3 DNA reads as TGTGCCAGCCTGGGACAGGGTCCAACCAATGAGCAGTTCTTC. This translates into CASLGQGPTNEQFF.

This chain connects TRBV4-1 to TRBJ1-2; 9 bases agree with TRBD1. Germline V gives CDR1 MGHRA, CDR2 YSYEKL. J gave up 4 bases and V 1 base, and 1 base lay outside the gene matches. CDR3 size: 14 residues. This CDR3 reads CASSQGTGAYGYTF. CDR3 bases: TGCGCCAGCAGCCAAGGGACAGGGGCCTATGGCTACACCTTC.